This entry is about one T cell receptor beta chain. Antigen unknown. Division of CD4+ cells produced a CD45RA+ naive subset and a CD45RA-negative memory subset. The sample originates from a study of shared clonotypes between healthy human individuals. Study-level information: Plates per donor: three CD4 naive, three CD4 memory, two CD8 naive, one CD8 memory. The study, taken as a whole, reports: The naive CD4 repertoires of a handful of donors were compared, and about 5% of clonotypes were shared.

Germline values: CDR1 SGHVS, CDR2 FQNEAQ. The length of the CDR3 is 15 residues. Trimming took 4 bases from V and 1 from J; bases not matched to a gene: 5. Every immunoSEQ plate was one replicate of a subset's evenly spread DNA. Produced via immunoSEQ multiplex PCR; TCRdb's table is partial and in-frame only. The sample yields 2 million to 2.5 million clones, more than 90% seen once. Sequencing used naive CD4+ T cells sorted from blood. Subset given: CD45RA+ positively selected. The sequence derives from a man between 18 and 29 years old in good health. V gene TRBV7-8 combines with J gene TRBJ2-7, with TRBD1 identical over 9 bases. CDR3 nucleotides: TGTGCCAGCAGCTGGGGACAGGGACGATCCTACGAGCAGTACTTC. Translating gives CASSWGQGRSYEQYF.